This T cell receptor beta chain was observed in a study of blood T cell repertoires in COVID-19. CDR1 is SGHRS, CDR2 YFSETQ, per germline. The CDR3 spans 14 residues. Trimming removed 0 bases at V and 3 bases at J, with 10 bases between. The protocol was immunoSEQ multiplex PCR, while the TCRdb copy is restricted to in-frame clones and leaves out a portion. In the table there are 100,000 to 120,000 clones, about 88% of which are singletons. Sequencing input: peripheral blood. The clonotype was recovered from a woman aged 45-65 years with acute or convalescent COVID-19. The chain has TRBV5-1 and TRBJ2-7; D gene unclear. DNA for the CDR3: TGCGCCAGCAGCTTGGACCAGACTTTCTACGAGCAGTACTTC. Residues: CASSLDQTFYEQYF.